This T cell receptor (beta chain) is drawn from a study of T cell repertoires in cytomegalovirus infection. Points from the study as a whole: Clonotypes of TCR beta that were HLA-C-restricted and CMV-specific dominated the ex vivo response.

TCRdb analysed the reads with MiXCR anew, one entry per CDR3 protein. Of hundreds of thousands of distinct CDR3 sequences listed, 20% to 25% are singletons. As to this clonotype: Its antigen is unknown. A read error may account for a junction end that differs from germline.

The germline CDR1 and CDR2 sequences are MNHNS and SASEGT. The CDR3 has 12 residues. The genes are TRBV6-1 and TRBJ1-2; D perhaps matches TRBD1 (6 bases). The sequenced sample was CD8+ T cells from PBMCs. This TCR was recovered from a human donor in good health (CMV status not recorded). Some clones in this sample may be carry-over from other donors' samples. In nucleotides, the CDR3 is TGTGTCAGCAGAGCTACAGGGACCGGCTACACCTTC. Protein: CVSRATGTGYTF.